This TCR beta chain originates from a study of cytomegalovirus exposure and HLA in healthy donors. Study background: Earlier work reported 90 million to 120 million unique TCR beta sequences from 150 million to 200 million T cells.

This clone was detected only a few times. Germline V lookup: CDR1 SGHRS, CDR2 YFSETQ. The V segment lost 3 bases and the J segment 7 bases; nucleotides outside the gene matches: 11. The CDR3 is 16 residues long. 60 Vbeta and 13 Jbeta primers were used in PCR. Sequencing used immunoSEQ multiplex PCR; TCRdb keeps in-frame clones, though not all of them. There are some 150,000 clones in the sample; approximately 77% occur only once, and 3.7% lies in the top ten. The sequence was collected from a man aged 25-45 years in good health and CMV-seropositive. The material sequenced was PBMCs. The chain has TRBV5-1 and TRBJ2-1, with 9 bases that match TRBD2. This CDR3 reads CASSSTTRGGRNEQFF. The CDR3 coding sequence is TGCGCCAGCAGCTCAACTACGCGGGGGGGCAGGAATGAGCAGTTCTTC.